This TCR beta chain was retrieved from a study of blood T cell repertoires in COVID-19. For the study at large: Sites in the United States, Italy and Spain provided acute and convalescent COVID-19 samples.

Trimming took 3 bases from V and 8 from J, leaving 20 bases between them. The germline CDR1 and CDR2 sequences are SGHNT and YYREEE (reference sequence). This CDR3 has 15 amino acids. Only in-frame clones appear in the TCRdb table, and some are missing; sequencing was by immunoSEQ multiplex PCR. The sample lists about 440,000 clones; roughly 89% were seen once. The sequenced material came from peripheral blood. The rearrangement uses TRBV5-4 and TRBJ1-2; no clear D. The receptor was isolated from a woman aged 25-40 years with acute or convalescent COVID-19. The CDR3 is CASSSSLPNLEGYTF. For the CDR3, the DNA is TGTGCCAGCAGCTCGTCGCTACCCAACCTCGAGGGCTACACCTTC. Combining the CDR3 with reference TRBV5-4 and TRBJ1-2 gives the whole variable domain ETGVTQSPTHLIKTRGQQVTLRCSSQSGHNTVSWYQQALGQGPQFIFQYYREEENGRGNFPPRFSGLQFPNYSSELNVNALELDDSALYLCASSSSLPNLEGYTFGSGTRLTVV.